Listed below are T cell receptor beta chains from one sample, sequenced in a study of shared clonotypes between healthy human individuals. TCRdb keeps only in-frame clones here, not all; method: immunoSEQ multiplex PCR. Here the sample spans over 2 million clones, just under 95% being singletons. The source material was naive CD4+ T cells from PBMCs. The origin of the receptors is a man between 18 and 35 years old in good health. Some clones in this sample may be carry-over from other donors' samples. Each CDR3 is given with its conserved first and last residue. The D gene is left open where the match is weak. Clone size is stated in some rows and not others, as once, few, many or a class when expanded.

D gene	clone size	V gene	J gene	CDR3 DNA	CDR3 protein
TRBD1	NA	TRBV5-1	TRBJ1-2	TGCGCCAGCAGCTTATCCCCGGACAGGTCGGGGGGCTACACCTTC	CASSLSPDRSGGYTF
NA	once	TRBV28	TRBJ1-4	TGTGCCAGCAGGGGGGATCGCCCAGTTAATGAAAAACTGTTTTTT	CASRGDRPVNEKLFF
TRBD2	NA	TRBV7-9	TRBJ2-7	TGTGCCAGCAGCACCCCCGGGACTAGCGGGTACGAGCAGTACTTC	CASSTPGTSGYEQYF
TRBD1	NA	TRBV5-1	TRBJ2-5	TGCGCCAGCACAGGGGGCGCGCAATTAGAGACCCAGTACTTC	CASTGGAQLETQYF
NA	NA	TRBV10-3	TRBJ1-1	TGTGCCATCAGTGGGTCTGGGGGGACGGGGAGGGGTTATACTGAAGCTTTCTTT	CAISGSGGTGRGYTEAFF
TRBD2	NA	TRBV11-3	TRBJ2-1	TGTGCCAGCAGCTTAGGTTCTAGCGGGTACAATGAGCAGTTCTTC	CASSLGSSGYNEQFF
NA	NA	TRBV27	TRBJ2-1	TGTGCCAGCATATCGACGGGATACAATGAGCAGTTCTTC	CASISTGYNEQFF
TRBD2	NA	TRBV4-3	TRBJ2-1	TGCGCCAGCAGCCGGGGTAGCGGGACAAACAATGAGCAGTTCTTC	CASSRGSGTNNEQFF
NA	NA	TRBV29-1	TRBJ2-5	TGCAGCGTTGACACAGGGACCGGGGACCAGTACTTC	CSVDTGTGDQYF
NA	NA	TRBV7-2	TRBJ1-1	TGTGCCAGCAGCTTCTCAGGGGTGAACACTGAAGCTTTCTTT	CASSFSGVNTEAFF
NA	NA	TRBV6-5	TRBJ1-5	TGTGCCAGCAGTTATACAGGGTCGGGTCAGCCCCAGCATTTT	CASSYTGSGQPQHF
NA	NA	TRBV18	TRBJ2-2	TGTGCCAGCTCACCACTTGGCAGCACTACAGCCACCGGGGAGCTGTTTTTT	CASSPLGSTTATGELFF
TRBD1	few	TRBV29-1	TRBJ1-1	TGCAGCGGGGGACAGGGGGCGACTGAAGCTTTCTTT	CSGGQGATEAFF
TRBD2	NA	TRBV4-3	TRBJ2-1	TGCGCCAGCAGCCAAGATATTCCTCTAGCGGGGGGAACCGATGAGCAGTTCTTC	CASSQDIPLAGGTDEQFF
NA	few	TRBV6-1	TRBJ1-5	TGTGCCAGCCAACTGTATGGTTATGAGCCCCAGCATTTT	CASQLYGYEPQHF
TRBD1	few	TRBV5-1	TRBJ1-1	TGCGCCAGCAGCTTCGGACAGGGCGCTGAAGCTTTCTTT	CASSFGQGAEAFF
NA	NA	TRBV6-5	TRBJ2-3	TGTGCCAGCAGTTACTCGACCCGGACCGGCACAGATACGCAGTATTTT	CASSYSTRTGTDTQYF
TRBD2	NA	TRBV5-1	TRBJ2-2	TGCGCCACCAGTCCGGTGCCAGCGGGAAACACCGGGGAGCTGTTTTTT	CATSPVPAGNTGELFF
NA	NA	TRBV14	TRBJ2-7	TGTGCCAGCAGCCAAGCCGGGGTTAGCGGCGAGCAGTACTTC	CASSQAGVSGEQYF